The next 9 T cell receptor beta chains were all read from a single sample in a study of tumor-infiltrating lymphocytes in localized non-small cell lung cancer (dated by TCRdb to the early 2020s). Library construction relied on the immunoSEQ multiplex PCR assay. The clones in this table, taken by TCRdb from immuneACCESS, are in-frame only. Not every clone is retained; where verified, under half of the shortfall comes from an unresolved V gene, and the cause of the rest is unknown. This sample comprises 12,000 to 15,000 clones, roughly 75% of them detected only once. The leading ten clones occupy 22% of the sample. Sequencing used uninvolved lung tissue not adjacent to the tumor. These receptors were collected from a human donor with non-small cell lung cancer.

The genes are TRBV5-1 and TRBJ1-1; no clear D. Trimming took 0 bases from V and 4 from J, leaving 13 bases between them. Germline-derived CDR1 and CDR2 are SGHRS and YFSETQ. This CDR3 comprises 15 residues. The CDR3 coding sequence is TGCGCCAGCAGCTTGGTGTCGGGCGGCGGCACTGAAGCTTTCTTT. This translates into CASSLVSGGGTEAFF.

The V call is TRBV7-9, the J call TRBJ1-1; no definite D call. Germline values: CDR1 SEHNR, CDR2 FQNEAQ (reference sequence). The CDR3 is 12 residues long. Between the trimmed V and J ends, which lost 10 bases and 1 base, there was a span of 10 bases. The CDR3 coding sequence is TGTGCCATTCTCGGTGGGAACACTGAAGCTTTCTTT. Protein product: CAILGGNTEAFF.

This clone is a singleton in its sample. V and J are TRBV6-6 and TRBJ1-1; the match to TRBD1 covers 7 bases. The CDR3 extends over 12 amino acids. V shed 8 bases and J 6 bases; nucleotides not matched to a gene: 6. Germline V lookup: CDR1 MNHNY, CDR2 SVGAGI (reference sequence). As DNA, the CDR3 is TGTGCCAGCGTGGAGGGGGCTTCTGAAGCTTTCTTT. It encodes CASVEGASEAFF.

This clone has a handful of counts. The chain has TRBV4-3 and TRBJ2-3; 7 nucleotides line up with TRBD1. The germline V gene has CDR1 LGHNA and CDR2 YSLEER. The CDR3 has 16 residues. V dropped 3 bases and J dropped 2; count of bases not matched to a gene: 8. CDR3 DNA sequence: TGCGCCAGCAGCCACCAACCGGGACAGAACACAGATACGCAGTATTTT. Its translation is CASSHQPGQNTDTQYF.

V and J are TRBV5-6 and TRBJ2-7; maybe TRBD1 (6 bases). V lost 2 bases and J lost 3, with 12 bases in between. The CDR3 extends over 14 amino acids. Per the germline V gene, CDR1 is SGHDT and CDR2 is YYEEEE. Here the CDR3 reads CASSFYRASYEQYF. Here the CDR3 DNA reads TGTGCCAGCAGCTTTTACAGGGCGAGCTACGAGCAGTACTTC.

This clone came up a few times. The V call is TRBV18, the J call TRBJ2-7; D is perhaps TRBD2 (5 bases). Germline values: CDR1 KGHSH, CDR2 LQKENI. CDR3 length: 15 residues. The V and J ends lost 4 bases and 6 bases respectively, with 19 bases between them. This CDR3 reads CASSRETGNTGEQYF. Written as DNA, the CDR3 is TGTGCCAGCTCACGGGAAACGGGAAACACGGGCGAGCAGTACTTC.

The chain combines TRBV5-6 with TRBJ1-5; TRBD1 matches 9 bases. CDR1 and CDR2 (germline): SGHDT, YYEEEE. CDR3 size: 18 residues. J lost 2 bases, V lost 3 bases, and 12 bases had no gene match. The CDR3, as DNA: TGTGCCAGCAGCTCCTCGGACAGGGGATTTGTGGGCAATCAGCCCCAGCATTTT. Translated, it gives CASSSSDRGFVGNQPQHF.

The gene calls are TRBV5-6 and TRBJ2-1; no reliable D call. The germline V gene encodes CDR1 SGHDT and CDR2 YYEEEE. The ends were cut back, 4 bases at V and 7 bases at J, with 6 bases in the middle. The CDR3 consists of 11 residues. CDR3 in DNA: TGTGCCAGCAGCCGGGCGAATGAGCAGTTCTTC. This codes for CASSRANEQFF.

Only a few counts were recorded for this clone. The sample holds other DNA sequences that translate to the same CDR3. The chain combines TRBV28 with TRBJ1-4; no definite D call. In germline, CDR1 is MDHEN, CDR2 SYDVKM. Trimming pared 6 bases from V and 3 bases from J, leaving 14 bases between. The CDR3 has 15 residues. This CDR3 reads CASSLGPAPNEKLFF. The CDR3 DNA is TGTGCCAGCAGCCTAGGGCCCGCTCCTAATGAAAAACTGTTTTTT.